These 16 T cell receptor beta chains originate from one sample sequenced in a study of T cell clonotyping in hematopoietic cell transplantation. Measured with immunoSEQ multiplex PCR; TCRdb has only the in-frame clones, and not every one. The sample includes 10,000 to 15,000 clones, around nine tenths seen only once; the top ten take 7.8%. The starting material was PBMCs, obtained 100 days after allogeneic stem cell transplant. These receptors originate from a female patient between 50 and 59 years old who had an allogeneic stem cell transplant from an unrelated donor, so the T cells may come from the graft donor. Some clones in this sample may be carry-over from other donors' samples.

The rearrangement links TRBV25-1 to TRBJ2-7, with TRBD2 matching 8 bases. Germline values: CDR1 MGHDK, CDR2 SYGVNS. This CDR3 comprises 15 residues. V was pared by 2 bases and J by 6 bases, with 9 bases of the junction left unmatched. The CDR3 protein is CASSEPGTSFFEQYF. The CDR3, as DNA: TGTGCCAGCAGTGAACCCGGGACTAGTTTCTTCGAGCAGTACTTC.

V usage is TRBV7-9 and J usage is TRBJ2-5; D is possibly TRBD2 (5 bases). Germline CDR1 reads SEHNR; CDR2 reads FQNEAQ (reference sequence). This CDR3 spans 15 amino acids. V was shortened by 5 bases and J by 5 bases, with 18 bases between the two germline ends. The CDR3 DNA is TGTGCCAGCAGCCCGCGGAGGAGCATGGGGGAGACCCAGTACTTC. Translation: CASSPRRSMGETQYF.

This rearrangement joins TRBV27 to TRBJ1-1; weak D call: TRBD1 (5 bases). The ends were cut back, 3 bases at V and 4 bases at J, with 9 bases in the middle. Germline V gene lookup returns CDR1 MNHEY and CDR2 SMNVEV (reference sequence). This CDR3 spans 13 amino acids. The CDR3, as DNA: TGTGCCAGCAGTTTCTCTGGGGGCACTGAAGCTTTCTTT. Translated, it gives CASSFSGGTEAFF.

The J gene is TRBJ2-7, the V gene TRBV27, with D maybe TRBD2 (5 bases). This CDR3 comprises 14 residues. The V end lost 6 bases, the J end lost 6 bases, and 18 bases lay between the germline ends. Germline V gene sequence: CDR1 MNHEY, CDR2 SMNVEV (reference sequence). This CDR3 is CASSRNSRVGEQYV. The CDR3 DNA follows: TGTGCCAGCAGCCGTAATTCGCGGGTTGGCGAGCAGTACGTC.

V usage is TRBV25-1 and J usage is TRBJ2-7, with D perhaps matching TRBD1 or TRBD2 (5 bases each). The CDR3 has 13 amino acids. V lost 3 bases, J lost 3 bases, and 9 bases lay in between. CDR1 is MGHDK, CDR2 SYGVNS, per germline. Written as DNA, the CDR3 is TGTGCCAGCAGTGATGGGGGAAACTACGAGCAGTACGTC. As protein: CASSDGGNYEQYV.

The chain combines TRBV30 with TRBJ2-7, with a possible D match to TRBD2 (5 bases). The germline V gene has CDR1 GTSNPN and CDR2 SVGIG (reference sequence). The CDR3 is 15 residues long. Trimming left V 2 bases short and J 1 base short, with 15 bases between. The CDR3 DNA is TGTGCCTGGAGTCGCGCCCTAGCAATGTCCTACGAGCAGTACTTC. This translates into CAWSRALAMSYEQYF. Combining the CDR3 with reference TRBV30 and TRBJ2-7 gives the whole variable domain SQTIHQWPATLVQPVGSPLSLECTVEGTSNPNLYWYRQAAGRGLQLLFYSVGIGQISSEVPQNLSASRPQDRQFILSSKKLLLSDSGFYLCAWSRALAMSYEQYFGPGTRLTVT.

The rearrangement uses TRBV28 and TRBJ2-2; a weak D match, TRBD1 (6 bases). The CDR3 loop spans 14 amino acids. The V gene's germline CDR1 is MDHEN and CDR2 SYDVKM. V was pared by 3 bases and J by 9 bases, with 14 bases between. The CDR3 nucleotides are TGTGCCAGCAGTTTCTCAGGGGACCCTCGGGAGCTGTTTTTT. This codes for CASSFSGDPRELFF.

The chain links TRBV9 to TRBJ2-2, with 8 bases fitting TRBD1. Unmatched junction bases numbered 3, after V lost 1 base and J lost 4 bases. Germline V lookup: CDR1 SGDLS, CDR2 YYNGEE. This CDR3 has 15 amino acids. The CDR3 DNA reads as TGTGCCAGCAGCGTATTACAGGGGGGCACCGGGGAGCTGTTTTTT. Its protein is CASSVLQGGTGELFF. Complete variable domain (other parts from reference TRBV9 and TRBJ2-2): DSGVTQTPKHLITATGQRVTLRCSPRSGDLSVYWYQQSLDQGLQFLIQYYNGEERAKGNILERFSAQQFPDLHSELNLSSLELGDSALYFCASSVLQGGTGELFFGEGSRLTVL.

V is TRBV11-2 and J is TRBJ2-2, with no clear D. Germline V gives CDR1 SGHAT, CDR2 FQNNGV. V lost 3 bases and J 2 bases, leaving 4 bases between the germline ends. The CDR3 is made up of 13 amino acids. The CDR3 is CASSLTNTGELFF. CDR3 in DNA: TGTGCCAGCAGCTTGACAAACACCGGGGAGCTGTTTTTT.

V usage is TRBV7-2 and J usage is TRBJ1-5, with no clear D. CDR3 size: 16 residues. CDR1 SGHTA and CDR2 FQGNSA come from the germline V gene. V dropped 1 base and J dropped 3 bases, with 13 bases sitting between them. CDR3 coding DNA: TGTGCCAGCAGCTTAGGTACACGGATCTCCAATCAGCCCCAGCATTTT. It codes for CASSLGTRISNQPQHF.

The chain recombines TRBV6-5 with TRBJ2-1, with 7 bases lining up with TRBD1. The CDR3 is made up of 14 amino acids. Germline V gives CDR1 MNHEY, CDR2 SVGAGI. Losses at the gene ends were 6 bases for V and 4 bases for J; bases not matched to a gene: 6. CDR3 nucleotide sequence: TGTGCCAGCAGGCGACAGGGAATTTACAATGAGCAGTTCTTC. Translating it yields CASRRQGIYNEQFF.

The chain uses TRBV5-6 and TRBJ2-7; TRBD1 aligns across 9 bases. The germline CDR1 and CDR2 sequences are SGHDT and YYEEEE. V lost 4 bases to trimming and J lost 3 bases; unmatched junction nucleotides: 11. The CDR3 length is 16 residues. In DNA, the CDR3 is TGTGCCAGCAGCCGAGCAACAGGGGGCCAGGGCTACGAGCAGTACTTC. Amino acid sequence: CASSRATGGQGYEQYF. Looking up the rest from reference TRBV5-6 and TRBJ2-7 gives the full variable domain: DAGVTQSPTHLIKTRGQQVTLRCSPKSGHDTVSWYQQALGQGPQFIFQYYEEEERQRGNFPDRFSGHQFPNYSSELNVNALLLGDSALYLCASSRATGGQGYEQYFGPGTRLTVT.

For this clone: Other nucleotide sequences from this sample produce the same CDR3. The chain couples TRBV7-9 to TRBJ1-6; no reliable D call. The CDR3 length is 16 residues. Trimming left V 1 base short and J 3 bases short, with 10 bases between. Germline lookup yields CDR1 SEHNR and CDR2 FQNEAQ (reference sequence). This CDR3 is CASSLGQGFYNSPLHF. The CDR3 DNA follows: TGTGCCAGCAGCTTAGGCCAAGGATTCTATAATTCACCCCTCCACTTT.

CDR3 region: CASSYDLAGGYTF. The CDR3 bases are TGTGCCAGCAGCTACGATCTAGCTGGGGGCTACACCTTC. The rearrangement uses TRBV5-4 and TRBJ1-2; D unclear. Germline values: CDR1 SGHNT, CDR2 YYREEE (reference sequence). The V and J ends lost 3 bases and 8 bases respectively, with 14 bases between them. The CDR3 has 13 residues.

CDR3 in DNA: TGTGCCAGCAGCGCGGGACTAGCGGAGCGCGAGCAGTACTTC. Protein: CASSAGLAEREQYF. V and J are TRBV9 and TRBJ2-7; 11 bases align to TRBD2. The J segment lost 6 bases and the V segment lost 3 bases, leaving 5 bases of the junction unmatched. CDR3 size: 14 residues. CDR1 is SGDLS and CDR2 is YYNGEE in the germline V gene.

The chain links TRBV6-1 to TRBJ1-3; 8 positions match TRBD1. J gave up 0 bases and V 4 bases, and 5 bases lay outside the gene matches. The CDR3 length is 16 residues. The germline gives CDR1 MNHNS, CDR2 SASEGT. CDR3 in amino acids: CASSADRGFSGNTIYF. The CDR3 bases are TGTGCCAGCAGTGCAGACAGGGGATTCTCTGGAAACACCATATATTTT.